The 11 T cell receptor beta chains listed next were all sequenced from one sample in a study of OX40 agonist ivuxolimab in advanced cancers. TCRdb keeps only in-frame clones here, not all; method: immunoSEQ multiplex PCR. The table has about 76,000 clones, approximately 83% seen once. The input for sequencing was CD4+ or CD8+ T cells sorted from blood, taken in a trial of the OX40 agonist ivuxolimab. Receptor source: an adult with an advanced solid tumor such as melanoma, head and neck, liver or kidney cancer.

The chain recombines TRBV10-1 with TRBJ2-3; TRBD2 matches at 8 bases. This CDR3 contains 15 residues. Germline-derived CDR1 and CDR2 are WNHNN and SYGVQD (reference sequence). With V trimmed by 3 bases and J by 3 bases, 5 bases remained unmatched. This chain's CDR3 is CASSDSGRATDTQYF. In DNA, the CDR3 is TGCGCCAGCAGTGACAGCGGGAGAGCGACAGATACGCAGTATTTT.

The chain is built from TRBV5-1 and TRBJ2-1, with 7 bases matching TRBD1. The CDR3 contains 15 residues. The germline CDR1 and CDR2 sequences are SGHRS and YFSETQ. V shed 5 bases, J shed 6 bases, and the junction held 11 bases outside the gene matches. In nucleotides, the CDR3 is TGCGCCAGCAGATCCCAAGGGGGCACGGTCAATGAGCAGTTCTTC. This codes for CASRSQGGTVNEQFF.

V gene TRBV12-5 combines with J gene TRBJ1-1; the D is unclear. This CDR3 region has 14 residues. Germline loops: CDR1 LGHNT, CDR2 FRNRAP. Trimming took 0 bases from V and 10 from J, leaving 15 bases between them. The CDR3 bases are TGTGCTAGTGGTTTGGTTGACGGCGGTAGTGGAGCTTTCTTT. This sequence encodes CASGLVDGGSGAFF. Full variable domain (rest looked up from reference TRBV12-5 and TRBJ1-1): DARVTQTPRHKVTEMGQEVTMRCQPILGHNTVFWYRQTMMQGLELLAYFRNRAPLDDSGMPKDRFSAEMPDATLATLKIQPSEPRDSAVYFCASGLVDGGSGAFFGQGTRLTVV.

The chain uses TRBV5-4 and TRBJ2-7, with D perhaps TRBD2 (6 bases). The V and J ends lost 2 bases and 0 bases respectively, with 9 bases between them. CDR1 is SGHNT and CDR2 is YYREEE in the germline V gene (reference sequence). The length of the CDR3 is 14 residues. CDR3 region: CASSFEGLSYEQYF. The CDR3 DNA follows: TGTGCCAGCAGCTTTGAGGGACTCTCCTACGAGCAGTACTTC.

V usage is TRBV6-6 and J usage is TRBJ2-7; no clear D. The V and J ends lost 0 bases and 4 bases respectively, with 10 bases between them. CDR3 length: 14 residues. Germline lookup yields CDR1 MNHNY and CDR2 SVGAGI (reference sequence). CDR3 DNA: TGTGCCAGCAGTTACTCGATAAAGGTTTACGAGCAGTACTTC. It yields the protein CASSYSIKVYEQYF.

The V and J genes are TRBV19 and TRBJ1-5, with no clear D. The CDR3 consists of 15 residues. Deletions cut 2 bases from V and 4 bases from J, with 12 bases between. Germline CDR1 is LNHDA and CDR2 is SQIVND (reference sequence). The CDR3 loop reads CASSITTAVNQPQHF. The CDR3 DNA is TGTGCCAGTAGTATAACAACAGCAGTTAATCAGCCCCAGCATTTT.

The V and J genes are TRBV2 and TRBJ1-4, with a weak D call TRBD1 (6 bases). The CDR3 is made up of 15 amino acids. The germline CDR1 and CDR2 sequences are SNHLY and FYNNEI. V was clipped by 5 bases and J by 6 bases, with 16 bases between them. The CDR3 sequence: CASSSPTGHHEKLFF. The CDR3 DNA sequence: TGTGCCAGCAGTTCCCCCACAGGGCACCATGAAAAACTGTTTTTT.

This rearrangement joins TRBV5-6 to TRBJ2-2; 8 positions agree with TRBD1. The length of the CDR3 is 16 residues. The V segment lost 2 bases and the J segment 6 bases; nucleotides outside the gene matches: 9. CDR1 and CDR2 (germline): SGHDT, YYEEEE. DNA for the CDR3: TGTGCCAGCAGCTTATTTCTCGGACAGGGACCCGGGGAGCTGTTTTTT. It codes for CASSLFLGQGPGELFF. The whole variable domain, remainder taken from reference TRBV5-6 and TRBJ2-2, is DAGVTQSPTHLIKTRGQQVTLRCSPKSGHDTVSWYQQALGQGPQFIFQYYEEEERQRGNFPDRFSGHQFPNYSSELNVNALLLGDSALYLCASSLFLGQGPGELFFGEGSRLTVL.

V gene TRBV6-5 combines with J gene TRBJ2-1; 9 bases agree with TRBD1. Germline assignment: CDR1 MNHEY and CDR2 SVGAGI. J lost 6 bases, V lost 2 bases, and 8 bases had no gene match. This CDR3 is 16 amino acids long. In DNA, the CDR3 is TGTGCCAGCAGTTACCAGACAGGGGGTAGGTCCAATGAGCAGTTCTTC. Amino acid sequence: CASSYQTGGRSNEQFF.

This chain joins TRBV6-5 and TRBJ1-6, with a weak D call TRBD1 (6 bases). This CDR3 is built from 14 residues. The V and J ends lost 8 bases and 3 bases respectively, with 11 bases between them. Germline V gene sequence: CDR1 MNHEY, CDR2 SVGAGI. The chain's CDR3 is CASRPRGYNSPLHF. CDR3 DNA sequence: TGTGCCAGCCGCCCCAGGGGCTATAATTCACCCCTCCACTTT.

The genes are TRBV7-2 and TRBJ2-7; the match to TRBD1 covers 7 bases. Looked up from germline, CDR1 is SGHTA and CDR2 is FQGNSA. Trimming at V came to 5 bases and at J to 6 bases, leaving 7 bases not matched to a gene. The CDR3 totals 13 residues. The DNA for the CDR3 is TGTGCCAGCAGCCGAGACAGGGTTTCCGAGCAGTACTTC. Residues: CASSRDRVSEQYF. Drawing the rest from reference TRBV7-2 and TRBJ2-7, the complete variable domain is GAGVSQSPSNKVTEKGKDVELRCDPISGHTALYWYRQSLGQGLEFLIYFQGNSAPDKSGLPSDRFSAERTGGSVSTLTIQRTQQEDSAVYLCASSRDRVSEQYFGPGTRLTVT.